Listed here are 9 T cell receptor beta chains from one sample, sequenced in a study of T cells after yellow fever vaccination (dated by TCRdb to the late 2010s). The treatment or condition label here, explained by the study, means: live attenuated yellow fever vaccine strain. Libraries were prepared through 5' RACE. The sequencer listed for this sample is Illumina NovaSeq 6000. TCRdb reprocessed the public reads (quality trimming at Q25 with fastp, clone calling with MiXCR) and kept in-frame beta chains. Records with the same CDR3 protein are collapsed into one entry carrying the most frequent genes and DNA. This sample holds some 250,000 distinct CDR3 sequences; 3.6% were observed only once. The ten largest clones add up to around a fifth of the sample. The sample consisted of PBMCs, taken 15 days after the yellow fever booster vaccination. All receptors derive from a man between 18 and 29 years old who received the YFV17D yellow fever vaccine.

This clonotype showed up many times. As DNA, the CDR3 is TGTGCCAGCAGAGCTAGCGGGGGGGCCTTAGATACGCAGTATTTT. Translation gives CASRASGGALDTQYF. This sequence joins TRBV7-2 and TRBJ2-3; 12 bases align to TRBD2. This CDR3 is built from 15 residues. V trimming: 6 bases; J trimming: 5 bases; junction bases outside the gene matches: 6. The germline V gene has CDR1 SGHTA and CDR2 FQGNSA.

This clonotype was observed at least ten times. The chain has TRBV7-2 and TRBJ1-6; 9 nucleotides match TRBD1. This CDR3 comprises 15 residues. V gave up 3 bases and J gave up 7 bases; unmatched junction bases: 4. Germline V gives CDR1 SGHTA, CDR2 FQGNSA. CDR3 nucleotides: TGTGCCAGCAGCTTTCTCGGGACAGGGAATTCACCCCTCCACTTT. Translation: CASSFLGTGNSPLHF.

This clonotype came up many times. CDR3 in amino acids: CSSGTEGPDTQYF. CDR3 DNA sequence: TGCAGCAGCGGTACCGAGGGGCCAGATACGCAGTATTTT. This chain uses TRBV29-1 with TRBJ2-3; the D gene could be TRBD1 or TRBD2 (5 bases each). Trimming removed 8 bases from V and 4 bases from J, with 16 bases in between. CDR1 is SQVTM and CDR2 is ANQGSEA in the germline V gene. This CDR3 is built from 13 residues.

Ten or more counts support this clonotype. The chain links TRBV4-2 to TRBJ1-2; a weak D match, TRBD1 (6 bases). The CDR3 loop spans 15 amino acids. The ends were cut back, 0 bases at V and 7 bases at J, with 15 bases in the middle. CDR1 and CDR2 (germline): LGHNA, YNFKEQ. CDR3 in DNA: TGTGCCAGCAGCCAAGATTGGTCGGGGGCAGTTGGCTACACCTTC. It yields the protein CASSQDWSGAVGYTF.

This clonotype was counted at least ten times. This sequence joins TRBV3-1 and TRBJ2-5; no definite D call. The germline V and J ends were trimmed by 4 bases and 5 bases, with 8 bases remaining between them. Germline CDR1 reads LGHDT; CDR2 reads YNNKEL (reference sequence). The CDR3 is made up of 12 amino acids. The CDR3 DNA reads TGTGCCAGCAGCCGATGGTTGGAGACCCAGTACTTC. It encodes CASSRWLETQYF.

There are many counts of this clonotype. The genes are TRBV20-1 and TRBJ2-5; D is perhaps TRBD2 (7 bases). CDR3 length: 13 residues. V lost 1 base and J 5 bases, leaving 11 bases between the germline ends. The germline V gene encodes CDR1 DFQATT and CDR2 SNEGSKA (reference sequence). The CDR3 region has the DNA TGCAGTGCTAGAGTGGGGGGGCGTGAGACCCAGTACTTC. Translated, it gives CSARVGGRETQYF.

This clonotype occurred many times. The chain has TRBV12-3 or TRBV12-4 and TRBJ2-1; no firm D call. Between the trimmed V and J ends, which lost 3 bases and 3 bases, there was a span of 15 bases. This CDR3 is built from 16 residues. Here the CDR3 reads CASSFAMKGRYNEQFF. In DNA form, the CDR3 reads TGTGCCAGCAGTTTCGCTATGAAGGGTCGCTACAATGAGCAGTTCTTC.

Comments on this clonotype: This may arise from a read error, as a much more abundant clone is one base away. The chain couples TRBV12-3 or TRBV12-4 to TRBJ2-1; 10 bases map to TRBD2. This CDR3 spans 15 amino acids. V lost 6 bases to trimming and J lost 9 bases; unmatched junction nucleotides: 11. The CDR3 coding sequence is TGTGCCAGCAGCCCCTCTAGCGGGGGACACATTGAGCAGTTCTTC. Its translation: CASSPSSGGHIEQFF.

This clonotype was seen just once. One junction end does not reproduce the germline sequence, and a read error may be involved. The V gene is TRBV10-3, the J gene TRBJ2-7; a weak D match, TRBD2 (6 bases). Germline CDR1 ENHRY, CDR2 SYGVKD. The CDR3 is 15 amino acids. CDR3 in amino acids: CAISGSRGASHDQYF. Written as DNA, the CDR3 is TGTGCCATCAGTGGCTCGCGCGGGGCTAGCCACGACCAGTACTTC.